The present entry profiles one T cell receptor (beta chain) with its context. Its matching antigen is unknown. The data originate from a study of shared clonotypes between healthy human individuals. Whole-study results and caveats: On the whole, naive subsets had larger estimated richness than memory subsets had.

Trimming took off 3 bases at V and 8 bases at J, with 7 bases between the two ends. Germline V gene sequence: CDR1 SQVTM, CDR2 ANQGSEA. The CDR3 runs 10 residues. The naive CD8 population came from CD45RO-negative cells selected for CCR7, without terminally differentiated effector memory CD45RA+ cells. Sequenced by immunoSEQ multiplex PCR; TCRdb stores in-frame clones only, minus some. The table shows around 1.9 million clones, with roughly 91% occurring only once. This sequence was found in a young man in good health. Some clones in this sample may be carry-over from other donors' samples. The sequenced sample consisted of naive CD8+ T cells from PBMCs. The chain couples TRBV29-1 to TRBJ1-2, with D hard to call. The CDR3 coding sequence is TGCAGCGTTGACGGCTGGGGCTACACCTTC. This codes for CSVDGWGYTF.